This T cell receptor beta chain originates from a study of Ad26.COV2.S vaccination and SARS-CoV-2 variants. General study results and limits: Total responses of T cells may have been underestimated by the analyses of TCR breadth and depth.

Indicated treatment: 15 to 20 received Ad26.COV2.S at low or high dose, single or two shots; roughly five received placebo; per-sample allocation not given. It was on day 63 after the first vaccine or placebo injection that samples were taken. Whoever gave the sample was an adult aged 18-55 years in Boston. The repertoire was sequenced with immunoSEQ multiplex PCR; TCRdb's copy has only in-frame clones and lacks some. This sample has 320,000 or so clones, with roughly 90% found just once. On this clone: The target antigen is unknown.

The source was peripheral blood, collected in a trial of Ad26.COV2.S vaccine versus placebo. This sequence originates from a person aged 18-65 years who received the Ad26.COV2.S COVID-19 vaccine or a placebo.

The CDR3 reads CASSTGTGFGAFF. CDR3 DNA sequence: TGTGCCAGCAGTACCGGGACAGGGTTCGGAGCTTTCTTT. The V gene is TRBV6-5, the J gene TRBJ1-1, with 9 bases that match TRBD1. Losses at the gene ends were 5 bases for V and 10 bases for J; bases not matched to a gene: 8. CDR3 length: 13 amino acids. In germline, CDR1 is MNHEY, CDR2 SVGAGI.